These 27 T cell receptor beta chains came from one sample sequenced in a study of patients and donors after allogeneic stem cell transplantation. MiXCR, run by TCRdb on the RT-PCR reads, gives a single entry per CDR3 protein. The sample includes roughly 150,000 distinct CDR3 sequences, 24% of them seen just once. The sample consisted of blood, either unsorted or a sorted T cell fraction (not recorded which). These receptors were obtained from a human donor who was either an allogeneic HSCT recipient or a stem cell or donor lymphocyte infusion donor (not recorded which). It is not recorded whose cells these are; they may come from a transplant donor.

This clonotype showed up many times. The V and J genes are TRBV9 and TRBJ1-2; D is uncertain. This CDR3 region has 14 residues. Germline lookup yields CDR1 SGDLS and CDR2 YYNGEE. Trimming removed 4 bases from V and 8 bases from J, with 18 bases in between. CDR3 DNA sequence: TGTGCCAGCAGCTCACGAACCCCGACGGGGGGCTACACCTTC. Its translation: CASSSRTPTGGYTF.

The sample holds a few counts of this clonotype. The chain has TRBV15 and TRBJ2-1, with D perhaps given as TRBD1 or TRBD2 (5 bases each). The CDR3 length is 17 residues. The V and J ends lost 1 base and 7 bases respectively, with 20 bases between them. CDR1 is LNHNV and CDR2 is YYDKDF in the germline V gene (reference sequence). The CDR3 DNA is TGTGCCACCAGCAGAGTTAGGGACCACCCTCCGGAAAATGAGCAGTTCTTC. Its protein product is CATSRVRDHPPENEQFF.

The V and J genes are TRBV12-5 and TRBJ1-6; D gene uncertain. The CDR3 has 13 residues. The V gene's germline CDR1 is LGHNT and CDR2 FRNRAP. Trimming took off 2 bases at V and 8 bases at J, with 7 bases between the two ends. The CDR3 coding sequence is TGTGCTAGTGGTTTGAAGGGTTATTCACCCCTCCACTTT. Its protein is CASGLKGYSPLHF. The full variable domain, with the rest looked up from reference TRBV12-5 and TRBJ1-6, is DARVTQTPRHKVTEMGQEVTMRCQPILGHNTVFWYRQTMMQGLELLAYFRNRAPLDDSGMPKDRFSAEMPDATLATLKIQPSEPRDSAVYFCASGLKGYSPLHFGNGTRLTVT.

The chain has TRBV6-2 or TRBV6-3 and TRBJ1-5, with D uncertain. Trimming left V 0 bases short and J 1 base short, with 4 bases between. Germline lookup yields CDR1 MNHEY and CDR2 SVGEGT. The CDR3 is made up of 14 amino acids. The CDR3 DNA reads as TGTGCCAGCAGTTACTCCCAAAGCAATCAGCCCCAGCATTTT. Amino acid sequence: CASSYSQSNQPQHF.

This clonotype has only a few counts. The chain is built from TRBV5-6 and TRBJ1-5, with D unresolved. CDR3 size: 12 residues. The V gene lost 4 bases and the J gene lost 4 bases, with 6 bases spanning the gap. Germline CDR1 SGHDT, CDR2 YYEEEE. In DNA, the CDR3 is TGTGCCAGCAGCGACGGGAATCAGCCCCAGCATTTT. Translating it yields CASSDGNQPQHF.

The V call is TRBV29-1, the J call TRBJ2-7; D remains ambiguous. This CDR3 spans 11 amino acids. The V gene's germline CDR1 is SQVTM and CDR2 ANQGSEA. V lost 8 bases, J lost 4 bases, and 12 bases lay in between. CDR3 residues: CSIAAFYEQYF. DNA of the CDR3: TGCAGCATTGCGGCCTTTTACGAGCAGTACTTC.

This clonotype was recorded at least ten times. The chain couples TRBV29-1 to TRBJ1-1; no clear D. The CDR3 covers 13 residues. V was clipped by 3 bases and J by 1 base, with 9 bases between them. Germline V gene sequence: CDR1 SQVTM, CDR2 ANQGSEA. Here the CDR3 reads CSVDRGGNTEAFF. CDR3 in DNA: TGCAGCGTTGATCGCGGAGGGAACACTGAAGCTTTCTTT.

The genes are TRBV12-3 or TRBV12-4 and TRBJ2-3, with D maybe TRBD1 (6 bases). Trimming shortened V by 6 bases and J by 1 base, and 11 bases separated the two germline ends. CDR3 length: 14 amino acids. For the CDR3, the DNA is TGTGCCAGCAGCATACAGGGCGGCACAGATACGCAGTATTTT. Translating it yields CASSIQGGTDTQYF.

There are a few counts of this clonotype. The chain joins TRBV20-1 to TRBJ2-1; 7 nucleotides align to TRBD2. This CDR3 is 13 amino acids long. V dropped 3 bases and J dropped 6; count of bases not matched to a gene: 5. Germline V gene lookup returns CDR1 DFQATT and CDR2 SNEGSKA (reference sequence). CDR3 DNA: TGCAGTGCTAGTGGCGGGAGTATCAATGAGCAGTTCTTC. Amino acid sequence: CSASGGSINEQFF.

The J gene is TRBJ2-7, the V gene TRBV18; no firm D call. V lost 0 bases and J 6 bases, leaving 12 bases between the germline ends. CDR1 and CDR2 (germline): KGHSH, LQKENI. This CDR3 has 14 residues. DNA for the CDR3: TGTGCCAGCTCACCACCGTCCAGGCCAGGCGAGCAGTACTTC. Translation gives CASSPPSRPGEQYF.

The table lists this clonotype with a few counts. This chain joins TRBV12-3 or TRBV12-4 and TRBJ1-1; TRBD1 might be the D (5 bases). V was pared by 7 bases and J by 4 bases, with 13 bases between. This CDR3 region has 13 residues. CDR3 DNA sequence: TGTGCCAGCACCCTTGGGGGGTCCACTGAAGCTTTCTTT. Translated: CASTLGGSTEAFF.

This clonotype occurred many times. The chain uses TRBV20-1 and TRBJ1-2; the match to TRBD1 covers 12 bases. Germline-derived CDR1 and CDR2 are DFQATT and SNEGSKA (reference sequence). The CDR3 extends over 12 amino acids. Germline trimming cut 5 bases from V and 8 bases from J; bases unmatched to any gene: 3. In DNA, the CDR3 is TGCAGTGCTGGGGACAGGGGGCGCGGCTACACCTTC. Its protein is CSAGDRGRGYTF.

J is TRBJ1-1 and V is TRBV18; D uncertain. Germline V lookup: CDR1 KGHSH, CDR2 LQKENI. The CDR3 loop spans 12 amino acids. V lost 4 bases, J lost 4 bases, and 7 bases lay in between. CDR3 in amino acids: CASSQSSTEAFF. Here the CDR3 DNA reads TGTGCCAGCTCACAAAGTTCCACTGAAGCTTTCTTT. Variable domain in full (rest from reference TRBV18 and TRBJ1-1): NAGVMQNPRHLVRRRGQEARLRCSPMKGHSHVYWYRQLPEEGLKFMVYLQKENIIDESGMPKERFSAEFPKEGPSILRIQQVVRGDSAAYFCASSQSSTEAFFGQGTRLTVV.

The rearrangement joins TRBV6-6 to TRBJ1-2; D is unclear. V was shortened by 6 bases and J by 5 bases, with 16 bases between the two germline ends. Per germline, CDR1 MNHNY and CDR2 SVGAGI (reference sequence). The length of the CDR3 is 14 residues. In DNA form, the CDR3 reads TGTGCCAGCAGCGGGCACTCCCCTTCTTATGGCTACACCTTC. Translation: CASSGHSPSYGYTF.

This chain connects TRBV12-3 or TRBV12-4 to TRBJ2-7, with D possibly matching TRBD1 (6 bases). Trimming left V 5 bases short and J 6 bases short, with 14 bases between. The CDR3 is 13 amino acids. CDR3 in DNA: TGTGCCAGCAGTATGGTGACAGGTCTCGAGCAGTACTTC. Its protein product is CASSMVTGLEQYF.

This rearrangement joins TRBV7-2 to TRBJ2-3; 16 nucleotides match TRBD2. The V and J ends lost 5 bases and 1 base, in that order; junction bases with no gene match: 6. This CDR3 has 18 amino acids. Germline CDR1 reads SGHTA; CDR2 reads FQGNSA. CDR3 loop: CASSPGLAGGHGTDTQYF. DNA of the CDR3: TGTGCCAGCAGCCCGGGACTAGCGGGGGGGCACGGCACAGATACGCAGTATTTT.

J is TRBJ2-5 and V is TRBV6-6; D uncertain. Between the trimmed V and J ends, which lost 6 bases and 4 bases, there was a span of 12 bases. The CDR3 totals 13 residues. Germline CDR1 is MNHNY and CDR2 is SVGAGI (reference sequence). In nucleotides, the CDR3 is TGTGCCAGCAGAATTAAGGTCCCAGAGACCCAGTACTTC. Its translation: CASRIKVPETQYF.

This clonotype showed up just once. The CDR3 sequence: CASSTGTVDYEQYF. DNA of the CDR3: TGTGCCAGCAGCACCGGGACAGTTGACTACGAGCAGTACTTC. This chain connects TRBV9 to TRBJ2-7; 7 nucleotides agree with TRBD1. V gave up 4 bases and J gave up 3 bases; unmatched junction bases: 7. CDR1 and CDR2 (germline): SGDLS, YYNGEE. The CDR3 is made up of 14 amino acids. Variable domain in full (rest from reference TRBV9 and TRBJ2-7): DSGVTQTPKHLITATGQRVTLRCSPRSGDLSVYWYQQSLDQGLQFLIQYYNGEERAKGNILERFSAQQFPDLHSELNLSSLELGDSALYFCASSTGTVDYEQYFGPGTRLTVT.

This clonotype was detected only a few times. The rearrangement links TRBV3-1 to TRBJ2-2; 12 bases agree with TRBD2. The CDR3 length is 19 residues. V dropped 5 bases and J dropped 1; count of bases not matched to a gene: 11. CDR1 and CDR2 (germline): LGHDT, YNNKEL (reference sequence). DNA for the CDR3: TGTGCCAGCAGCTCCCAGACTAGCGGGAGTCTAGGGAACACCGGGGAGCTGTTTTTT. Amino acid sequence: CASSSQTSGSLGNTGELFF.

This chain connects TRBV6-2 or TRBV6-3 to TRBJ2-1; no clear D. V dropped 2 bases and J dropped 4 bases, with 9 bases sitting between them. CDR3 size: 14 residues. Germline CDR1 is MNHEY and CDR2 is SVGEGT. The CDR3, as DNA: TGTGCCAGCAGTTACACTGCTCTATACAATGAGCAGTTCTTC. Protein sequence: CASSYTALYNEQFF.

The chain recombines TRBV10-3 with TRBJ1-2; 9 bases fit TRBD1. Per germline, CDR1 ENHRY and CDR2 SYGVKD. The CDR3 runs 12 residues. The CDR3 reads CATGTGTYGYTF. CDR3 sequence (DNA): TGTGCTACCGGGACAGGGACCTATGGCTACACCTTC.

CDR3 region: CASSGGVWGNNEQFF. For the CDR3, the DNA is TGTGCCAGCAGTGGAGGTGTGTGGGGAAACAATGAGCAGTTCTTC. The chain carries TRBV12-3 or TRBV12-4 and TRBJ2-1; D perhaps matches TRBD2 (5 bases). The CDR3 is 15 amino acids. V lost 5 bases and J lost 5, with 16 bases in between.

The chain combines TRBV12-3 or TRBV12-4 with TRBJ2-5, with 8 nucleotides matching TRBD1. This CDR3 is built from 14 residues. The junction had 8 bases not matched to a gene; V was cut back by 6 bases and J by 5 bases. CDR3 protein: CASSVQGARETQYF. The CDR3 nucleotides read TGTGCCAGCAGCGTCCAGGGGGCGCGTGAGACCCAGTACTTC.

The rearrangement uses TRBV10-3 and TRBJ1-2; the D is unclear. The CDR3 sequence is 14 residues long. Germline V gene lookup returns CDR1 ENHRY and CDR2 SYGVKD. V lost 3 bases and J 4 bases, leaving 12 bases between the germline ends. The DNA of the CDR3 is TGTGCCATCAGTGAAAGTTGGGAGGGCTATGGCTACACCTTC. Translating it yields CAISESWEGYGYTF.

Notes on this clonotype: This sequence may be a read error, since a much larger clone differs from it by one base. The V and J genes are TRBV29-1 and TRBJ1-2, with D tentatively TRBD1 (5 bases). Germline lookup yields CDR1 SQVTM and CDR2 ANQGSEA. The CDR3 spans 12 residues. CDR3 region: CGEGDKSYGYTF. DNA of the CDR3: TGCGGCGAAGGGGATAAGAGCTATGGCTACACCTTC.

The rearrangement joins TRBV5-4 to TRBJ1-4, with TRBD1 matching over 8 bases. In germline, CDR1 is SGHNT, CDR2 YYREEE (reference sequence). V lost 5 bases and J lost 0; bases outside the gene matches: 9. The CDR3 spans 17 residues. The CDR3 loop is CASSHLTGVATNEKLFF. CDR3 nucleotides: TGTGCCAGCAGTCATCTGACAGGGGTTGCAACTAATGAAAAACTGTTTTTT.

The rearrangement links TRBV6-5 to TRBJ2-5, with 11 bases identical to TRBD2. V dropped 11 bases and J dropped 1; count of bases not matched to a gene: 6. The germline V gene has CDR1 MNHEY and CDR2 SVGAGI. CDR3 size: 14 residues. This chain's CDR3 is CAAGGLAAQETQYF. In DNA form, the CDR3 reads TGTGCCGCCGGGGGACTAGCGGCCCAAGAGACCCAGTACTTC.